These 14 T cell receptor beta chains came from one sample sequenced in a study of blood T cell repertoires in COVID-19. Profiling relied on immunoSEQ multiplex PCR, and the TCRdb table lists in-frame clones only, not all of them. The table records fewer than 200,000 clones, roughly 80% of them present only once. Input material: peripheral blood. The source is a man between 60 and 75 years old with acute or convalescent COVID-19.

The chain joins TRBV6-5 to TRBJ2-1, with TRBD1 matching 8 bases. The V and J ends lost 6 bases and 0 bases, in that order; junction bases with no gene match: 4. CDR3 size: 15 residues. Germline V gives CDR1 MNHEY, CDR2 SVGAGI. The CDR3 sequence is CASSATGGSYNEQFF. The CDR3 DNA is TGTGCCAGCAGCGCTACAGGGGGCTCCTACAATGAGCAGTTCTTC.

V usage is TRBV12-3 or TRBV12-4 and J usage is TRBJ1-6, with D perhaps matching TRBD1 (5 bases). The CDR3 has 13 amino acids. V dropped 7 bases and J dropped 10 bases, with 14 bases sitting between them. The CDR3 coding sequence is TGTGCCAGCAATAGGGGATTAGGGTCACCCCTCCACTTT. It codes for CASNRGLGSPLHF.

The rearrangement joins TRBV5-1 to TRBJ2-7; TRBD2 aligns across 10 bases. V dropped 2 bases and J dropped 1; count of bases not matched to a gene: 3. Germline V CDR1 and CDR2: SGHRS, YFSETQ. This CDR3 spans 15 amino acids. CDR3 nucleotide sequence: TGCGCCAGCAGCTTAGCACTAGCGGGGTCCTACGAGCAGTACTTC. It encodes CASSLALAGSYEQYF.

The chain combines TRBV6-5 with TRBJ1-2; D call uncertain. CDR1 and CDR2 (germline): MNHEY, SVGAGI. There are 14 residues in the CDR3. With 2 bases removed from V and 0 bases from J, the gap between germline ends came to 7 bases. The CDR3 region is CASSYGAANYGYTF. In nucleotides, the CDR3 is TGTGCCAGCAGTTACGGCGCGGCTAACTATGGCTACACCTTC.

The chain has TRBV27 and TRBJ2-2; D unresolved. The CDR3 has 16 amino acids. Trimming removed 1 base from V and 0 bases from J, with 9 bases in between. Germline V gene lookup returns CDR1 MNHEY and CDR2 SMNVEV (reference sequence). CDR3 amino acids: CASSLFSSANTGELFF. As DNA, the CDR3 is TGTGCCAGCAGTTTATTTTCCAGCGCGAACACCGGGGAGCTGTTTTTT.

This clone has a single count. The chain carries TRBV15 and TRBJ1-1; possible D gene TRBD1, 5 bases. Looked up from germline, CDR1 is LNHNV and CDR2 is YYDKDF (reference sequence). V gave up 8 bases and J gave up 4 bases, with 14 bases separating them. The CDR3 runs to 13 residues. This CDR3 reads CATGGGTATEAFF. CDR3 coding DNA: TGTGCCACCGGGGGGGGTACGGCCACTGAAGCTTTCTTT.

The V and J genes are TRBV2 and TRBJ2-7, with 8 positions matching TRBD1. V shed 8 bases and J 0 bases; nucleotides not matched to a gene: 9. Germline CDR1 reads SNHLY; CDR2 reads FYNNEI. The CDR3 runs 15 residues. CDR3 sequence reads: CASGTGQGPSYEQYF. Here the CDR3 DNA reads TGTGCCAGCGGTACCGGACAGGGCCCCTCCTACGAGCAGTACTTC.

CDR3 residues: CASSLGDIYGYTF. The DNA of the CDR3 is TGCGCCAGCAGCCTGGGGGACATTTATGGCTACACCTTC. The rearrangement uses TRBV5-1 and TRBJ1-2; a possible D gene is TRBD1 (6 bases). CDR1 is SGHRS, CDR2 YFSETQ, per germline. V was trimmed by 4 bases and J by 5 bases, leaving 12 bases between them. This CDR3 comprises 13 residues.

The chain recombines TRBV5-4 with TRBJ2-4; 8 nucleotides agree with TRBD1. Germline V gene data show CDR1 as SGHNT and CDR2 as YYREEE (reference sequence). The CDR3 length is 15 residues. Unmatched junction bases numbered 9, after V lost 4 bases and J lost 6 bases. The chain's CDR3 is CASSAGTGDLNIQYF. In DNA form, the CDR3 reads TGTGCCAGCAGCGCTGGGACAGGCGATTTAAACATTCAGTACTTC.

The CDR3 DNA is TGTGCCACCAGCAAAGTTCGGGGTAACGACGAGCAGTACTTC. Translating it yields CATSKVRGNDEQYF. V is TRBV15 and J is TRBJ2-7, with D possibly matching TRBD2 (5 bases). The CDR3 has 14 amino acids. Germline V CDR1 and CDR2: LNHNV, YYDKDF (reference sequence). The V and J ends lost 4 bases and 5 bases respectively, with 15 bases between them.

This chain uses TRBV5-1 with TRBJ2-2, with 10 bases matching TRBD2. The CDR3 has 17 residues. The germline V gene has CDR1 SGHRS and CDR2 YFSETQ. J lost 6 bases, V lost 4 bases, and 12 bases had no gene match. The CDR3 coding sequence is TGCGCCAGCAGCCCCGTAGTTCGGAGCGGGGGGGCCGGGGAGCTGTTTTTT. Translation: CASSPVVRSGGAGELFF. Combining the CDR3 with reference TRBV5-1 and TRBJ2-2 gives the whole variable domain KAGVTQTPRYLIKTRGQQVTLSCSPISGHRSVSWYQQTPGQGLQFLFEYFSETQRNKGNFPGRFSGRQFSNSRSEMNVSTLELGDSALYLCASSPVVRSGGAGELFFGEGSRLTVL.

V is TRBV27 and J is TRBJ2-5; D not resolved. CDR3 size: 14 residues. Trimming cost V 6 bases and J 2 bases, with 13 bases left between them. CDR1 and CDR2 from the germline V gene are MNHEY and SMNVEV (reference sequence). The CDR3: CASSSLVQQETQYF. CDR3 sequence (DNA): TGTGCCAGCAGCTCCTTGGTACAGCAAGAGACCCAGTACTTC.

The chain employs TRBV9 and TRBJ1-6; perhaps TRBD1 as D (5 bases). Germline V gene data show CDR1 as SGDLS and CDR2 as YYNGEE. Trimming shortened V by 1 base and J by 5 bases, and 10 bases separated the two germline ends. The CDR3 has 15 amino acids. CDR3: CASSVTGADNSPLHF. CDR3 DNA sequence: TGTGCCAGCAGCGTAACAGGCGCGGATAATTCACCCCTCCACTTT.

This clone was observed a few times. The CDR3 spells CASSPYGTSTGDTQYF. CDR3 DNA sequence: TGTGCCAGCAGCCCATACGGGACATCGACTGGAGATACGCAGTATTTT. The chain joins TRBV5-5 to TRBJ2-3; D might be TRBD1 (6 bases). The CDR3 totals 16 residues. V was pared by 4 bases and J by 5 bases, with 20 bases between. Germline CDR1 is SGHKS and CDR2 is YYEKEE (reference sequence).